This entry concerns a single T cell receptor (beta chain). What it binds is not known. This sample is drawn from a study of cytomegalovirus exposure and HLA in healthy donors. Overall study findings and caveats: Another analysis was done later, and it associated more than 15,000 TCR beta sequences with HLA alleles at 0.05 false discovery rate. For most TCR beta V segments, an earlier analysis put the productive rate at about 87% or about 30% of the time.

13 Jbeta primers and 60 Vbeta primers were used for the PCR. Clones were read by immunoSEQ multiplex PCR, and TCRdb kept only the in-frame ones, dropping some. The repertoire holds some 80,000 clones, with about 79% as singletons. This CDR3 comprises 14 residues. Unmatched junction bases numbered 6, after V lost 6 bases and J lost 5 bases. Germline V gene data show CDR1 as MNHEY and CDR2 as SVGAGI. Sequenced: PBMCs. J is TRBJ2-5 and V is TRBV6-5; TRBD2 aligns across 10 bases. The TCR comes from a man aged 35-49 years in good health and CMV-seronegative. The chain's CDR3 is CASRLAGPVETQYF. The CDR3 DNA follows: TGTGCCAGCAGACTAGCGGGACCGGTGGAGACCCAGTACTTC.